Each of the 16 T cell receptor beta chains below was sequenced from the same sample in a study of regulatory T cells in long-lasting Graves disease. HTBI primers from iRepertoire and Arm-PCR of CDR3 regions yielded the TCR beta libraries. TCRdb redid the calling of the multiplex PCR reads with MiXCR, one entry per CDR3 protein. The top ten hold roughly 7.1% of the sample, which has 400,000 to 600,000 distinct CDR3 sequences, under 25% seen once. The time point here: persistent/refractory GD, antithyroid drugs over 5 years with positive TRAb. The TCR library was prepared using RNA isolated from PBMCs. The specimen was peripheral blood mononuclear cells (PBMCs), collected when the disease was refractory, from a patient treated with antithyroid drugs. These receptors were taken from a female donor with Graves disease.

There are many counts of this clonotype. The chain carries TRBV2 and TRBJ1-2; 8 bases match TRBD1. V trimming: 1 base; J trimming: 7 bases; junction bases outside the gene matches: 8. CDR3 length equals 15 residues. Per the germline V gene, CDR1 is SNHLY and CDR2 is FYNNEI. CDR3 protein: CASSEEQGELFGYTF. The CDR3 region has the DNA TGTGCCAGCAGTGAAGAACAGGGGGAACTATTTGGCTACACCTTC.

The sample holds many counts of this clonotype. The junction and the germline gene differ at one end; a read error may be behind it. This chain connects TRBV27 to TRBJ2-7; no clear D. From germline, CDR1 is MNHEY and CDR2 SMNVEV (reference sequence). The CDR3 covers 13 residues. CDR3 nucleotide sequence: TGTGCCAGCAGCTTATCACACTCCTACGAGCAGTACTTC. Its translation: CASSLSHSYEQYF.

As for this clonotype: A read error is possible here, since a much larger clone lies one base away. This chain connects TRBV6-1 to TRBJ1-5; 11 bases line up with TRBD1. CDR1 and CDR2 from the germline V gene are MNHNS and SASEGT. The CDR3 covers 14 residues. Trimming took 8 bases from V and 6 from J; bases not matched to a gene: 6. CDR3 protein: CASGPGQGAQPQHF. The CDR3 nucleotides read TGTGCCAGCGGTCCTGGACAGGGGGCTCAGCCCCAGCATTTT.

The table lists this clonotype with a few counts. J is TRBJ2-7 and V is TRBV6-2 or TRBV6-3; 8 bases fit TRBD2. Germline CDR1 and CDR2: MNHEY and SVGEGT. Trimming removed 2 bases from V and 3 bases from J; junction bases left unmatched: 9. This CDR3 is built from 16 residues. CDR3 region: CASSYPRLATDYEQYF. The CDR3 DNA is TGTGCCAGCAGTTACCCTAGACTAGCGACCGACTACGAGCAGTACTTC.

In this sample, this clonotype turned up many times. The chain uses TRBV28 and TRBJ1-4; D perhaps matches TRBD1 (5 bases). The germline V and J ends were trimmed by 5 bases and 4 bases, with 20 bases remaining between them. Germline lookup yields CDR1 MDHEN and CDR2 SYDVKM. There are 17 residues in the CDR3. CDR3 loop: CASSPIMGKGSNEKLFF. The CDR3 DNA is TGTGCCAGCAGTCCTATCATGGGGAAGGGGAGTAATGAAAAACTGTTTTTT.

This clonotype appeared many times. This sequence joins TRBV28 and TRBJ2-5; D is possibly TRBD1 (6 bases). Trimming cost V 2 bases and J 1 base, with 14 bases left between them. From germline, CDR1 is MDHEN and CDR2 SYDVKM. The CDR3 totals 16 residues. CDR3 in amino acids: CASSLSGGEGQETQYF. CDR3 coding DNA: TGTGCCAGCAGTTTAAGTGGGGGCGAAGGCCAAGAGACCCAGTACTTC.

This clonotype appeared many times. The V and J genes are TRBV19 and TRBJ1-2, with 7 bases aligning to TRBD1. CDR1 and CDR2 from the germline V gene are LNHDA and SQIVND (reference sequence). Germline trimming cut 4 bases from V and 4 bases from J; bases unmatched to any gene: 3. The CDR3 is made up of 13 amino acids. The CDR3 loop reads CASSTNRGYGYTF. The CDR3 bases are TGTGCCAGTAGTACAAACAGGGGCTATGGCTACACCTTC.

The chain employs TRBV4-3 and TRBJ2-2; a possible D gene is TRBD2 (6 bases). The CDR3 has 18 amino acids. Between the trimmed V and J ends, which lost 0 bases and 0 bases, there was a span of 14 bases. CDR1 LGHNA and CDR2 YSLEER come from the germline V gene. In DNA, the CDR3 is TGCGCCAGCAGCCAAGATTCTAGCGCACACGCGAACACCGGGGAGCTGTTTTTT. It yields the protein CASSQDSSAHANTGELFF.

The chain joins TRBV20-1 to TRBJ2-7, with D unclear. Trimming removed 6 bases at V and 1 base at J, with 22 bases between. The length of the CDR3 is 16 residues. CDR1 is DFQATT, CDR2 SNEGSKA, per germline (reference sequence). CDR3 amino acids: CSAQSSIGFRSYEQYF. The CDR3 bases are TGCAGTGCCCAATCAAGTATAGGCTTTCGTTCCTACGAGCAGTACTTC.

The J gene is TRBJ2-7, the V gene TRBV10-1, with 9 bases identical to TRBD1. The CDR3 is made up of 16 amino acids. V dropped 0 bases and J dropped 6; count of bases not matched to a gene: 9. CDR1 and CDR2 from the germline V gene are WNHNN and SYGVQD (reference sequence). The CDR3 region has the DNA TGCGCCAGCAGTGAGTCGGAGGGACAGGGAATCCTCGAGCAGTACTTC. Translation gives CASSESEGQGILEQYF.

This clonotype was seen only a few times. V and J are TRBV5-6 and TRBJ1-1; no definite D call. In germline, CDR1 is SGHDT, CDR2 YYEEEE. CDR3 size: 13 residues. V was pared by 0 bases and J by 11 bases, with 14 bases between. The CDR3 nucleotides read TGTGCCAGCAGCTTGGGTGCTGGGATAAGGGCTTTCTTT. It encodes CASSLGAGIRAFF.

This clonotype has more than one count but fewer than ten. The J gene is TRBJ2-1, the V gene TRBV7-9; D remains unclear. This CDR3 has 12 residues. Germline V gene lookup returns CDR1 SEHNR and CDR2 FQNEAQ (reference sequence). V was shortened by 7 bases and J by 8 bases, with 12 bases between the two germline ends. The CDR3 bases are TGTGCCAGCACCCCGACTTCGGATGAGCAGTTCTTC. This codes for CASTPTSDEQFF.

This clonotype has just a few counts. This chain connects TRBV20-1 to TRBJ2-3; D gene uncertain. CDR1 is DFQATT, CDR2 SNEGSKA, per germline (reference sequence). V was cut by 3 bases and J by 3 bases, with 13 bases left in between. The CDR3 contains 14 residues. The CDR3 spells CSASPLKGTDTQYF. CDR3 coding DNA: TGCAGTGCTAGCCCCCTGAAGGGTACAGATACGCAGTATTTT.

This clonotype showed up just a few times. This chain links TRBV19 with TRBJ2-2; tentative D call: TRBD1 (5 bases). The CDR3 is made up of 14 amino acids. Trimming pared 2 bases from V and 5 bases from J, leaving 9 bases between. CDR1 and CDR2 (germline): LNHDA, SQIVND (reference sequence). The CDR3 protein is CASSIQSGTGELFF. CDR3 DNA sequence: TGTGCCAGTAGTATACAATCAGGGACCGGGGAGCTGTTTTTT.

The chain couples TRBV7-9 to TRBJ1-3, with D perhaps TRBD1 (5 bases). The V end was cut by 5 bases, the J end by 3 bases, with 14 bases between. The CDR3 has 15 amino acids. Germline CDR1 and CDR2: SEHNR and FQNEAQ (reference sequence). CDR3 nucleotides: TGTGCCAGCAGCCCGGGGCGAGGGGTTGGAAACACCATATATTTT. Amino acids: CASSPGRGVGNTIYF.

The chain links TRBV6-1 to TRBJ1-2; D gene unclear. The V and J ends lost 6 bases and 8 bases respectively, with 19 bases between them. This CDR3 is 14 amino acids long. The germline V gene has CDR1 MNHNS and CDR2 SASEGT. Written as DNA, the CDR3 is TGTGCCAGCAGGAGGGAAGGATCTGCGGGAGGCTACACCTTC. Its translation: CASRREGSAGGYTF.